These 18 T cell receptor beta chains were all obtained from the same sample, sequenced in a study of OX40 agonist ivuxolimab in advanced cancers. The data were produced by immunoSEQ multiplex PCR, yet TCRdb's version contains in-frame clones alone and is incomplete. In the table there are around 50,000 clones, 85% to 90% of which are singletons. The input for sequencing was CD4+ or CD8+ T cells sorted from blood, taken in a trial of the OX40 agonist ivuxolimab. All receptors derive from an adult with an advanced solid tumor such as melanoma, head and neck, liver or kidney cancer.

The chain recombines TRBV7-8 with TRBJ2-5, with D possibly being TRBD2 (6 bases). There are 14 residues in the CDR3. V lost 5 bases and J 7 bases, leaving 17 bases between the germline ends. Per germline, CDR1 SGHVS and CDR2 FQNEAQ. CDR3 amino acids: CASSPTTSRVTQYF. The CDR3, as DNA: TGTGCCAGCAGCCCCACGACTAGTAGGGTGACCCAGTACTTC. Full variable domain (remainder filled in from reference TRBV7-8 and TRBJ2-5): GAGVSQSPRYKVAKRGQDVALRCDPISGHVSLFWYQQALGQGPEFLTYFQNEAQLDKSGLPSDRFFAERPEGSVSTLKIQRTQQEDSAVYLCASSPTTSRVTQYFGPGTRLLVL.

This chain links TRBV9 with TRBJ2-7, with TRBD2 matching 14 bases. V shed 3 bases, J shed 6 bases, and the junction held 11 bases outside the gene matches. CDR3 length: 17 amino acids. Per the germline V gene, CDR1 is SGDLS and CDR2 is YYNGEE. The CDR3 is CASSANSGLAGAGEQYF. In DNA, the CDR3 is TGTGCCAGCAGCGCCAATTCGGGACTAGCGGGAGCGGGCGAGCAGTACTTC. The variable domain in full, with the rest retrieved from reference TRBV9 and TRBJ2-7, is DSGVTQTPKHLITATGQRVTLRCSPRSGDLSVYWYQQSLDQGLQFLIQYYNGEERAKGNILERFSAQQFPDLHSELNLSSLELGDSALYFCASSANSGLAGAGEQYFGPGTRLTVT.

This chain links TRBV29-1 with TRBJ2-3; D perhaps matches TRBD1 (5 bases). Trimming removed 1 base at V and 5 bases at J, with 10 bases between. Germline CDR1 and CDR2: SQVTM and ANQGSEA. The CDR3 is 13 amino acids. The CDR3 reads CSVEVQGGDTQYF. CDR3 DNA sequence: TGCAGCGTTGAAGTCCAGGGTGGAGATACGCAGTATTTT.

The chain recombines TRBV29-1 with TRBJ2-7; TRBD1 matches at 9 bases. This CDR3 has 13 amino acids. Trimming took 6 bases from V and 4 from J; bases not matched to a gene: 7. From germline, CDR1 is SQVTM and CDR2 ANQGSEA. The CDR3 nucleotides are TGCAGCGTGGGGGGACAGGGCGTATACGAGCAGTACTTC. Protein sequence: CSVGGQGVYEQYF.

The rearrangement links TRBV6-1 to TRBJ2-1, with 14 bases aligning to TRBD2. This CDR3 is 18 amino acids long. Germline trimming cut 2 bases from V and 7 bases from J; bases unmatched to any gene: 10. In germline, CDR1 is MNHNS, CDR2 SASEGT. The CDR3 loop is CASSESRLAGGRVNEQFF. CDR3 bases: TGTGCCAGCAGTGAATCCCGACTAGCGGGGGGGCGGGTTAATGAGCAGTTCTTC.

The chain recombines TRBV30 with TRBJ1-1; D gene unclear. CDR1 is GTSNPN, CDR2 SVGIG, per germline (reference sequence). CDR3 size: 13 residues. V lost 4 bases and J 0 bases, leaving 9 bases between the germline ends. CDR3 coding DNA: TGTGCCTGGACCCCCAGCTTGAACACTGAAGCTTTCTTT. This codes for CAWTPSLNTEAFF.

As DNA, the CDR3 is TGTGCCAGCAGTTTACCCCCAACAGGGGGCTCCTACAATGAGCAGTTCTTC. It yields the protein CASSLPPTGGSYNEQFF. The chain carries TRBV27 and TRBJ2-1; TRBD1 agrees at 8 bases. The length of the CDR3 is 17 residues. CDR1 and CDR2 (germline): MNHEY, SMNVEV (reference sequence). The J segment lost 0 bases and the V segment lost 2 bases, leaving 6 bases of the junction unmatched.

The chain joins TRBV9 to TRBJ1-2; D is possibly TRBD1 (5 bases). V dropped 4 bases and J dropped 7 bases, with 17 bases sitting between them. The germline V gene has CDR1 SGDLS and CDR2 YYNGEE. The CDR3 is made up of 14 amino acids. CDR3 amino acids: CASSPGDGPSGYTF. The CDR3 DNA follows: TGTGCCAGCAGCCCGGGGGACGGACCTAGTGGCTACACCTTC.

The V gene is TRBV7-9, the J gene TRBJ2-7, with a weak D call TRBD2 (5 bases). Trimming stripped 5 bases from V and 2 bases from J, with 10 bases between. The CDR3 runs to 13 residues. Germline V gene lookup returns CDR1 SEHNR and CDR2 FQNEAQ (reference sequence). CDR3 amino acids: CASSEGQAYEQYF. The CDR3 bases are TGTGCCAGCAGCGAGGGTCAGGCCTACGAGCAGTACTTC.

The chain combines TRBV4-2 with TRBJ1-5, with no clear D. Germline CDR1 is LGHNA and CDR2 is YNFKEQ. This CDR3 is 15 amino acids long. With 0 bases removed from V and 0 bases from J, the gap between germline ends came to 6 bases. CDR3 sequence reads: CASSQEETSNQPQHF. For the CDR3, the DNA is TGTGCCAGCAGCCAAGAGGAGACTAGCAATCAGCCCCAGCATTTT.

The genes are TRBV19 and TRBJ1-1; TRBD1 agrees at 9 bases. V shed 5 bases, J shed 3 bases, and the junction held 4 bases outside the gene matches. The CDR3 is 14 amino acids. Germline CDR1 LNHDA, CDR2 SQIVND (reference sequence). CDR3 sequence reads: CASSYGTGHTEAFF. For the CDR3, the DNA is TGTGCCAGTAGTTACGGGACAGGGCACACTGAAGCTTTCTTT.

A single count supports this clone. Here the CDR3 DNA reads TGTGCCAGCAGTTACGAGTCCCATGAGCAGTTCTTC. Translation: CASSYESHEQFF. V is TRBV6-6 and J is TRBJ2-1, with unresolved D. Germline lookup yields CDR1 MNHNY and CDR2 SVGAGI (reference sequence). V was trimmed by 2 bases and J by 8 bases, leaving 7 bases between them. This CDR3 comprises 12 residues.

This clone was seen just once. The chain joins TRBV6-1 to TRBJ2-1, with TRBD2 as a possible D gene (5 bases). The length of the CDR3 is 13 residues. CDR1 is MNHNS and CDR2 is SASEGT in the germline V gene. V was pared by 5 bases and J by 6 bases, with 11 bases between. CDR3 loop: CASSQITSNEQFF. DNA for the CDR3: TGTGCCAGCAGTCAAATTACTAGCAATGAGCAGTTCTTC.

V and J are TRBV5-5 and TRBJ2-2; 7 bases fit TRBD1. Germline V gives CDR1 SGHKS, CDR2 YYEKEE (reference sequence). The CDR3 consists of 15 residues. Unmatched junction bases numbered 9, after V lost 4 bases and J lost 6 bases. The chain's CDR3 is CASSQDRALAGELFF. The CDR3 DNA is TGTGCCAGCAGCCAAGACAGGGCGCTCGCCGGGGAGCTGTTTTTT.

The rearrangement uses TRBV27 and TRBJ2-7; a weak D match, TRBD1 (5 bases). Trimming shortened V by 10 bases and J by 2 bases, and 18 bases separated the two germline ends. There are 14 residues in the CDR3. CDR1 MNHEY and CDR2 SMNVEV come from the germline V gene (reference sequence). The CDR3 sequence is CATRTFSGTYEQYF. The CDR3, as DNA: TGTGCCACCAGAACTTTCTCAGGGACCTACGAGCAGTACTTC.

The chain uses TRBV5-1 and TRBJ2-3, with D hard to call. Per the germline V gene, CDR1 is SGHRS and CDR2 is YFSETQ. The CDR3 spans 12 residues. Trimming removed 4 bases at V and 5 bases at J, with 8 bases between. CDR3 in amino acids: CASSLVGDTQYF. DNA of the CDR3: TGCGCCAGCAGCCTAGTAGGAGATACGCAGTATTTT. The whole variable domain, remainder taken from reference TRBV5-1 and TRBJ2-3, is KAGVTQTPRYLIKTRGQQVTLSCSPISGHRSVSWYQQTPGQGLQFLFEYFSETQRNKGNFPGRFSGRQFSNSRSEMNVSTLELGDSALYLCASSLVGDTQYFGPGTRLTVL.

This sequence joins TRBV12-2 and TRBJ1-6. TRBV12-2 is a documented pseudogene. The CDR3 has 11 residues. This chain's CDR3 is CASRFDSPLHF. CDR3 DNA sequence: TGTGCAAGTCGCTTTGATTCACCCCTCCACTTT.

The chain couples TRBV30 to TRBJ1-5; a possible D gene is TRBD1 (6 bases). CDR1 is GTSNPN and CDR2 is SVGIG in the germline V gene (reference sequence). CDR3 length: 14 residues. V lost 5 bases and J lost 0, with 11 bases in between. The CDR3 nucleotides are TGTGCCTGGTCCCTGACAGGTAGCAATCAGCCCCAGCATTTT. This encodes CAWSLTGSNQPQHF. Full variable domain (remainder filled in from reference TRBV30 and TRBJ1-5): SQTIHQWPATLVQPVGSPLSLECTVEGTSNPNLYWYRQAAGRGLQLLFYSVGIGQISSEVPQNLSASRPQDRQFILSSKKLLLSDSGFYLCAWSLTGSNQPQHFGDGTRLSIL.